One sample yielded the 6 T cell receptor beta chains listed below, sequenced in a study of T cell responses to AZD1222 COVID-19 vaccine. The protocol was immunoSEQ multiplex PCR, while the TCRdb copy is restricted to in-frame clones and leaves out a portion. The repertoire includes over 25,000 clones, roughly 73% of them detected once, and 5.8% sits in the top ten. The sample consisted of peripheral blood, taken on day 0 of AZD1222 vaccination. Source of these receptors: an adult in good health.

CDR3 DNA sequence: TGTGCCAGCAGCTTACGATTGGGAGAAAACATTCAGTACTTC. Protein product: CASSLRLGENIQYF. The V and J genes are TRBV11-2 and TRBJ2-4; D possibly corresponds to TRBD2 (5 bases). V lost 2 bases and J 5 bases, leaving 10 bases between the germline ends. The CDR3 covers 14 residues. Per the germline V gene, CDR1 is SGHAT and CDR2 is FQNNGV.

The rearrangement links TRBV6-5 to TRBJ1-2; a possible D gene is TRBD1 (5 bases). Germline loops: CDR1 MNHEY, CDR2 SVGAGI. The length of the CDR3 is 13 residues. Trimming shortened V by 6 bases and J by 1 base, and 9 bases separated the two germline ends. CDR3 DNA sequence: TGTGCCAGCAGGGCGACAGATAACTATGGCTACACCTTC. It translates to CASRATDNYGYTF.

The chain's CDR3 is CASSKEERAFYNEQFF. CDR3 DNA: TGTGCCAGCAGCAAAGAGGAGCGGGCTTTCTACAATGAGCAGTTCTTC. V gene TRBV21-1 combines with J gene TRBJ2-1; no DNA check was done on the table's D call, TRBD2. TRBV21-1 is labeled a pseudogene. This CDR3 comprises 16 residues.

The chain carries TRBV6-5 and TRBJ2-5, with D possibly matching TRBD1 (5 bases). There are 14 residues in the CDR3. V lost 6 bases, J lost 4 bases, and 15 bases lay in between. Germline lookup yields CDR1 MNHEY and CDR2 SVGAGI. The CDR3 bases are TGTGCCAGCAGCGATAACAGGTCCCCAGAGACCCAGTACTTC. This codes for CASSDNRSPETQYF.

V and J are TRBV7-6 and TRBJ1-4; D remains unclear. CDR3 size: 12 residues. Germline lookup yields CDR1 SGHVS and CDR2 FNYEAQ. V was clipped by 3 bases and J by 8 bases, with 7 bases between them. The DNA for the CDR3 is TGTGCCAGCAGCTTGGTACGGGAAAAACTGTTTTTT. Its translation: CASSLVREKLFF.

The chain couples TRBV6-5 to TRBJ1-1, with D unclear. V shed 0 bases and J shed 4 bases, with 6 bases lying between them. Germline CDR1 MNHEY, CDR2 SVGAGI. The CDR3 has 13 amino acids. CDR3 sequence reads: CASSYSLPTEAFF. The CDR3 region has the DNA TGTGCCAGCAGTTACTCGTTGCCCACTGAAGCTTTCTTT.